The source of this TCR beta chain is a study of blood T cell repertoires in COVID-19. Looking at the study overall: Samples of COVID-19 (acute and convalescent) were obtained from the United States, Italy and Spain. T cells, B-cell-depleted T cells, or PBMCs supplied cDNA or gDNA.

Original data processing: Estimation of nucleated cell counts was performed using reference gene primer amplification. The method was immunoSEQ multiplex PCR; TCRdb's version includes in-frame clones alone and lacks a portion of them. Clone size and the V and J calls come from that table; the DNA yielded D and trimming. The sample carries 150,000 to 200,000 clones, roughly nine tenths recorded once. The CDR3 loop spans 14 amino acids. Germline V lookup: CDR1 MNHEY, CDR2 SVGEGT. V lost 6 bases to trimming and J lost 9 bases; unmatched junction nucleotides: 8. V gene TRBV6-2 or TRBV6-3 combines with J gene TRBJ1-6, with 7 bases lining up with TRBD1. The receptor was isolated from a man between 60 and 75 years old with acute or convalescent COVID-19. The sequencing sample was made of peripheral blood. The CDR3 DNA reads as TGTGCCAGCAGCCGAACGACAGGGACTTCACCCCTCCACTTT. Translation: CASSRTTGTSPLHF.